Each of the 5 T cell receptor beta chains below was sequenced from the same sample in a study of PD-1 blockade in classical Hodgkin lymphoma (dated by TCRdb to between 2020 and 2021). The receptor library was made with the immunoSEQ multiplex PCR assay. Drawn from immuneACCESS, this table holds only the in-frame rearrangements with V and J called that TCRdb kept. Clones are partly lost; checked studies trace under half to an unresolved V gene and leave the rest unexplained. Present in this sample are about 50,000 clones, approximately 72% of which were seen just once. 10% to 15% of the sample belongs to the ten largest clones. The time point label, as the study defines it: cycle 4 day 1 (C4D1), after more than five weeks of nivolumab. Relapse after autologous stem cell transplantation had occurred in all trial patients, and cohorts A, B and C were distinguished by prior brentuximab vedotin exposure.

The source material was peripheral blood mononuclear cells (PBMCs), sampled before the fourth cycle of nivolumab. The receptor source for this set is a human donor with classical Hodgkin lymphoma.

The genes are TRBV7-3 and TRBJ2-2; D perhaps matches TRBD2 (6 bases). Per germline, CDR1 SGHTA and CDR2 FQGTGA. This CDR3 contains 14 residues. Trimming removed 5 bases from V and 6 bases from J, with 13 bases in between. The CDR3, as DNA: TGTGCCAGCAGCCTGAGACCGGGGGCCGGGGAGCTGTTTTTT. Encoded protein: CASSLRPGAGELFF.

The chain is built from TRBV2 and TRBJ1-5; D is undetermined. CDR1 is SNHLY and CDR2 is FYNNEI in the germline V gene. The V end was cut by 7 bases, the J end by 5 bases, with 9 bases between. The CDR3 has 12 amino acids. CDR3 sequence (DNA): TGTGCCAGCACACGACCCGATCAGCCCCAGCATTTT. This codes for CASTRPDQPQHF.

The chain is built from TRBV6-5 and TRBJ1-1; D unresolved. Looked up from germline, CDR1 is MNHEY and CDR2 is SVGAGI. CDR3 length: 13 residues. V was trimmed by 5 bases and J by 10 bases, leaving 17 bases between them. The CDR3 DNA sequence: TGTGCCAGCAGTCCCAAGGCAGTTTTATCAGCTTTCTTT. It codes for CASSPKAVLSAFF.

In nucleotides, the CDR3 is TGTGCCAGCAGGACATCGGGACAGGGGTTCTACGAGCAGTACTTC. It codes for CASRTSGQGFYEQYF. The chain links TRBV6-6 to TRBJ2-7, with TRBD1 matching 10 bases. The germline V gene has CDR1 MNHNY and CDR2 SVGAGI (reference sequence). There are 15 residues in the CDR3. V dropped 6 bases and J dropped 3; count of bases not matched to a gene: 8.

The chain recombines TRBV7-8 with TRBJ2-2; no reliable D call. The length of the CDR3 is 15 residues. Germline assignment: CDR1 SGHVS and CDR2 FQNEAQ. V was clipped by 2 bases and J by 1 base, with 8 bases between them. In nucleotides, the CDR3 is TGTGCCAGCAGCTTACAACGGCAGAACACCGGGGAGCTGTTTTTT. It encodes CASSLQRQNTGELFF.